This T cell receptor beta chain is from a study of blood T cell repertoires in COVID-19. At the level of the study: From the United States, Italy and Spain came samples of acute and convalescent COVID-19.

Seattle's cohort entered during active infection and was followed longitudinally. This CDR3 comprises 14 residues. The germline V gene encodes CDR1 LNHDA and CDR2 SQIVND (reference sequence). V shed 3 bases and J shed 0 bases, with 9 bases lying between them. Under the authors' procedure: Estimation of nucleated cell counts was performed using reference gene primer amplification. The protocol was immunoSEQ multiplex PCR, while the TCRdb copy is restricted to in-frame clones and leaves out a portion. Clone size and V and J calls were adopted from that table, with D and trimming inferred from the DNA. This sample has 300,000 to 450,000 clones, with approximately 89% found just once.

The sequence was obtained from a woman between 55 and 75 years old with COVID-19, enrolled during active disease. V is TRBV19 and J is TRBJ2-7; D remains ambiguous. Sequencing was done on a sample of peripheral blood. The CDR3 sequence: CASSMRHSSYEQYF. The CDR3 DNA reads as TGTGCCAGTAGTATGAGGCATAGCTCCTACGAGCAGTACTTC. Full variable domain (missing parts from reference TRBV19 and TRBJ2-7): DGGITQSPKYLFRKEGQNVTLSCEQNLNHDAMYWYRQDPGQGLRLIYYSQIVNDFQKGDIAEGYSVSREKKESFPLTVTSAQKNPTAFYLCASSMRHSSYEQYFGPGTRLTVT.